This TCR beta chain was retrieved from a study of blood T cell repertoires in COVID-19. Study summary: Researchers got acute and convalescent COVID-19 samples from the United States, Italy and Spain. T cells, B-cell-depleted T cells, or PBMCs provided the cDNA or gDNA that served as material.

In the authors' workflow: Reference gene primer amplification gave nucleated cell count estimates. TCRdb's table, derived via immunoSEQ multiplex PCR, lists solely in-frame clones and lacks some. V, J and clone size derive from that table, while D and trimming were established from the DNA sequence. This sample has 75,000 to 95,000 clones, with approximately 91% found just once. V was pared by 2 bases and J by 4 bases, with 7 bases of the junction left unmatched. The CDR3 sequence is 17 residues long. Germline CDR1 SNHLY, CDR2 FYNNEI. Sequenced sample: peripheral blood. The rearrangement links TRBV2 to TRBJ2-3, with 12 bases identical to TRBD2. This clonotype originated in an elderly woman with acute or convalescent COVID-19. The CDR3 nucleotides read TGTGCCAGCAGTGAATTGGGGACTAGCGGGCACCCAGATACGCAGTATTTT. Encoded protein: CASSELGTSGHPDTQYF.